These 16 T cell receptor beta chains share one sample of origin, sequenced in a study of blood T cell repertoires in COVID-19. Measured with immunoSEQ multiplex PCR; TCRdb has only the in-frame clones, and not every one. The sample includes about 50,000 clones, roughly 89% of them seen just once. Sequences were obtained from peripheral blood. These receptors originate from a human donor in a cohort sampled during active COVID-19.

A note on this clone: One end of the junction varies from germline; a read error may be responsible. V and J are TRBV7-7 and TRBJ2-1; TRBD2 matches at 10 bases. Germline V gene data show CDR1 as SSHAT and CDR2 as FNYEAQ (reference sequence). This CDR3 has 15 amino acids. The CDR3 nucleotides read TGTGCTAGCAGTACGAGCGGGGGGGCCTACAATGAGCAGTTCTTC. Translation gives CASSTSGGAYNEQFF. Using reference TRBV7-7 and TRBJ2-1 for the parts outside the CDR3, the full variable domain is GAGVSQSPRYKVTKRGQDVTLRCDPISSHATLYWYQQALGQGPEFLTYFNYEAQPDKSGLPSDRFSAERPEGSISTLTIQRTEQRDSAMYRCASSTSGGAYNEQFFGPGTRLTVL.

V and J are TRBV6-2 or TRBV6-3 and TRBJ1-5; D unclear. V was cut by 6 bases and J by 3 bases, with 12 bases left in between. The CDR3 loop spans 14 amino acids. The V gene's germline CDR1 is MNHEY and CDR2 SVGEGT. CDR3 DNA: TGTGCCAGCAGCCCTCCGGGGATCAATCAGCCCCAGCATTTT. This sequence encodes CASSPPGINQPQHF.

The genes are TRBV7-3 and TRBJ1-1; 9 nucleotides align to TRBD1. The germline CDR1 and CDR2 sequences are SGHTA and FQGTGA. CDR3 length equals 13 residues. With 4 bases clipped from V and 5 bases from J, the junction kept 2 bases outside the gene matches. In DNA form, the CDR3 reads TGTGCCAGCAGCTGGGACAGGGCTACTGAAGCTTTCTTT. As protein: CASSWDRATEAFF. The variable domain in full, completed from reference TRBV7-3 and TRBJ1-1, reads GAGVSQTPSNKVTEKGKYVELRCDPISGHTALYWYRQSLGQGPEFLIYFQGTGAADDSGLPNDRFFAVRPEGSVSTLKIQRTERGDSAVYLCASSWDRATEAFFGQGTRLTVV.

The V and J genes are TRBV24-1 and TRBJ1-5, with TRBD1 identical over 8 bases. This CDR3 spans 15 amino acids. The germline V gene encodes CDR1 KGHDR and CDR2 SFDVKD. The trim removed 4 bases at V and 6 bases at J, leaving 7 bases unmatched. CDR3 bases: TGTGCCACCAGTGACTCGGGACAGGCCCCTCAGCCCCAGCATTTT. This gives the protein CATSDSGQAPQPQHF.

This chain connects TRBV5-1 to TRBJ2-2; 9 bases map to TRBD1. V was pared by 3 bases and J by 5 bases, with 2 bases of the junction left unmatched. CDR1 is SGHRS and CDR2 is YFSETQ in the germline V gene. The CDR3 runs 14 residues. The CDR3 sequence is CASSWGTGTGELFF. CDR3 DNA: TGCGCCAGCAGCTGGGGGACAGGGACCGGGGAGCTGTTTTTT.

This clone was recorded once. For the CDR3, the DNA is TGTGCCAGCAAAAAACTAGCGGGGGAATACACCGGGGAGCTGTTTTTT. Amino acids: CASKKLAGEYTGELFF. The chain uses TRBV2 and TRBJ2-2; 11 bases line up with TRBD2. Germline trimming cut 7 bases from V and 3 bases from J; bases unmatched to any gene: 7. Germline loops: CDR1 SNHLY, CDR2 FYNNEI. This CDR3 has 16 amino acids.

The chain couples TRBV4-2 to TRBJ1-3; 7 bases fit TRBD1. V trimming: 4 bases; J trimming: 1 base; junction bases outside the gene matches: 7. The CDR3 spans 16 residues. The germline V gene has CDR1 LGHNA and CDR2 YNFKEQ. CDR3 sequence: CASSPRAGGSGNTIYF. For the CDR3, the DNA is TGTGCCAGCAGCCCCCGGGCAGGGGGGTCTGGAAACACCATATATTTT.

This chain joins TRBV19 and TRBJ1-1, with D perhaps matching TRBD1 (6 bases). In germline, CDR1 is LNHDA, CDR2 SQIVND (reference sequence). This CDR3 region has 16 residues. Trimming cost V 2 bases and J 3 bases, with 16 bases left between them. CDR3 amino acids: CASSIPSGVKDTEAFF. CDR3 DNA: TGTGCCAGTAGTATACCGTCAGGGGTAAAGGACACTGAAGCTTTCTTT.

This chain uses TRBV7-3 with TRBJ2-3; the match to TRBD2 covers 11 bases. The CDR3 runs to 14 residues. Losses at the gene ends were 5 bases for V and 8 bases for J; bases not matched to a gene: 6. Germline V gene lookup returns CDR1 SGHTA and CDR2 FQGTGA. The CDR3 spells CASSLVGTSGTQYF. CDR3 coding DNA: TGTGCCAGCAGCCTTGTCGGGACTAGCGGTACGCAGTATTTT.

This clone showed up many times. The chain combines TRBV30 with TRBJ2-2; the D gene is possibly TRBD2 (6 bases). With 3 bases removed from V and 5 bases from J, the gap between germline ends came to 10 bases. Germline V gene sequence: CDR1 GTSNPN, CDR2 SVGIG (reference sequence). This CDR3 is 13 amino acids long. CDR3 nucleotides: TGTGCCTGGAGGCGGGATAGGACCGGGGAGCTGTTTTTT. Translated, it gives CAWRRDRTGELFF.

The chain uses TRBV12-3 or TRBV12-4 and TRBJ1-2; no definite D call. The CDR3 has 12 amino acids. Trimming removed 1 base from V and 8 bases from J, with 8 bases in between. CDR3: CASSLGGLGYTF. The CDR3 DNA follows: TGTGCCAGCAGTTTAGGAGGGCTGGGCTACACCTTC.

This chain connects TRBV7-9 to TRBJ2-3; TRBD2 is a possible D gene (5 bases). This CDR3 region has 14 residues. Germline values: CDR1 SEHNR, CDR2 FQNEAQ (reference sequence). The ends were cut back, 3 bases at V and 6 bases at J, with 13 bases in the middle. DNA of the CDR3: TGTGCCAGCAGCTTTCCCCCCGGGGTTGATACGCAGTATTTT. Its translation: CASSFPPGVDTQYF.

The rearrangement joins TRBV6-4 to TRBJ1-5; 8 nucleotides match TRBD1. The J segment lost 5 bases and the V segment lost 3 bases, leaving 3 bases of the junction unmatched. Germline V lookup: CDR1 MRHNA, CDR2 SNTAGT. This CDR3 spans 14 amino acids. CDR3 sequence: CASSEQGVDQPQHF. The CDR3, as DNA: TGTGCCAGCAGTGAACAGGGGGTGGATCAGCCCCAGCATTTT.

The CDR3 reads CASSQGLASYNEQFF. The CDR3 DNA reads as TGTGCCAGCAGCCAAGGGCTAGCCTCGTACAATGAGCAGTTCTTC. The gene calls are TRBV3-1 (or the pseudogene TRBV3-2) and TRBJ2-1; a possible D gene is TRBD2 (5 bases). Between the trimmed V and J ends, which lost 1 base and 4 bases, there was a span of 11 bases. This CDR3 has 15 amino acids. Germline CDR1 and CDR2: LGHDT and YNNKEL (reference sequence).

V usage is TRBV28 and J usage is TRBJ2-7; the match to TRBD2 covers 12 bases. Trimming removed 7 bases from V and 3 bases from J; junction bases left unmatched: 10. Germline V gives CDR1 MDHEN, CDR2 SYDVKM. The CDR3 is made up of 16 amino acids. The CDR3 spells CASTSTSGGFFYEQYF. As DNA, the CDR3 is TGTGCCAGCACCAGCACTAGCGGGGGGTTCTTCTACGAGCAGTACTTC.

This chain connects TRBV19 to TRBJ2-7, with 12 bases aligning to TRBD1. V lost 2 bases and J lost 2; bases outside the gene matches: 4. The CDR3 sequence is 16 residues long. Germline CDR1 is LNHDA and CDR2 is SQIVND (reference sequence). The CDR3 is CASSIRGQGAPYEQYF. The CDR3, as DNA: TGTGCCAGTAGTATAAGGGGACAGGGGGCCCCCTACGAGCAGTACTTC.